This T cell receptor beta chain was captured in a study of blood T cells in healthy people across ages. This CDR3 has 19 residues. The germline V gene has CDR1 MNHNS and CDR2 SASEGT. J lost 2 bases, V lost 4 bases, and 11 bases had no gene match. Points from the study as a whole: Age advanced and TCR beta diversity per million T cells fell, roughly linearly.

This clonotype was recorded at least ten times. Its specificity is not known. Primers used in a second PCR of about 6 to 11 cycles were a sample-barcoded 5' primer and a J-beta primer mix. TCRdb reprocessed the 5' RACE reads with MiXCR, giving one entry per CDR3 protein. The table records roughly 500,000 distinct CDR3 sequences, approximately 25% of them present only once. The TCR originated in a woman between 65 and 79 years old in good health. This chain links TRBV6-1 with TRBJ2-4, with 13 bases matching TRBD2. Input material: blood. The CDR3 nucleotides read TGTGCCAGCAGTGCGACTAGCGGGGGGACCCTCAACTCCAAAAACATTCAGTACTTC. It encodes CASSATSGGTLNSKNIQYF.